What follows is one TCR beta chain and its context. Its specificity is not known. This sample was included in a study of identical twins. V gave up 6 bases and J gave up 4 bases, with 20 bases separating them. This CDR3 has 16 amino acids. The germline CDR1 and CDR2 sequences are MNHNS and SASEGT. General study points: Shared out-of-frame alpha sequences (those common to twins) showed excess low generation probability. Partly confounded zero-insertion analyses could result from invariant MAIT and iNKT cells. The authors drew conclusions from cross-sectional statistical analysis rather than following the same donors.

One entry per CDR3 protein, called by TCRdb with MiXCR from the 5' RACE reads. The sample includes about 200,000 distinct CDR3 sequences, about 10% of them seen just once. The source is a man aged 45-60 years in good health. The sample consisted of memory T cells sorted from blood. The V call is TRBV6-1, the J call TRBJ2-3, with D tentatively TRBD1 (6 bases). The CDR3 sequence: CASSGKLGGGPDTQYF. CDR3 nucleotide sequence: TGTGCCAGCAGCGGAAAGCTAGGGGGTGGGCCAGATACGCAGTATTTT.